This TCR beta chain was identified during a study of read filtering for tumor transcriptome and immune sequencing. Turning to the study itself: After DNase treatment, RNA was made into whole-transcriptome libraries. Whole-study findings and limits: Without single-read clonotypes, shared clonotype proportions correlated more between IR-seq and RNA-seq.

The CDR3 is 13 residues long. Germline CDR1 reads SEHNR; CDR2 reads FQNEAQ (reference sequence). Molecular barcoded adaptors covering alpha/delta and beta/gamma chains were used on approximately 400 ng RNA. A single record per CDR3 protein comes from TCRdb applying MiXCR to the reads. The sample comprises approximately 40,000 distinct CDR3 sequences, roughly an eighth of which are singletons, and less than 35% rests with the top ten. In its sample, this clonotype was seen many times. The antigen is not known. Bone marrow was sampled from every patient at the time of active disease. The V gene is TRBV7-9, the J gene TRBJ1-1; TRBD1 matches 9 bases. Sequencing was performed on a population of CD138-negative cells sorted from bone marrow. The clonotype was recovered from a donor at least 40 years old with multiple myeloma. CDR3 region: CAVNRGLYTEAFF. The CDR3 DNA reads TGTGCTGTGAACAGGGGGCTGTACACTGAAGCTTTCTTT. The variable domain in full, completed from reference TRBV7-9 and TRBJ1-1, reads DTGVSQNPRHKITKRGQNVTFRCDPISEHNRLYWYRQTLGQGPEFLTYFQNEAQLEKSRLLSDRFSAERPKGSFSTLEIQRTEQGDSAMYLCAVNRGLYTEAFFGQGTRLTVV.